Listed below are T cell receptor beta chains from one sample, sequenced in a study of molecular identifiers for immune sequencing clone quantification. Using its own MiXCR run on the PCR reads, TCRdb lists one record per CDR3 protein. This sample has roughly 100,000 distinct CDR3 sequences, with about a third found just once. Input material: naive CD8+ T cells from blood, with Jurkat cell RNA spiked in. The origin of the receptors is a human donor in good health. Some libraries in this study had Jurkat cell RNA spiked in. CDR3s include the opening cysteine and the closing phenylalanine or tryptophan. A D gene is named only where the DNA matches it firmly. Clone size is not always given. Where it is, it says once, few, many or a class for expanded clones.

D gene,V gene,J gene,clone size,CDR3 protein,CDR3 DNA
TRBD1,TRBV28,TRBJ2-5,few,CASSFSGTGVQETQYF,TGTGCCAGCAGTTTCTCCGGGACAGGGGTCCAAGAGACCCAGTACTTC
TRBD2,TRBV12-3/TRBV12-4,TRBJ2-5,NA,CASSFYSGRDQETQYF,TGTGCCAGCAGTTTCTATAGCGGGAGAGACCAAGAGACCCAGTACTTC
TRBD2,TRBV29-1,TRBJ2-1,NA,CSVGGPGLAGGHEQFF,TGCAGCGTTGGGGGACCGGGACTAGCGGGAGGCCACGAGCAGTTCTTC
NA,TRBV11-1,TRBJ2-7,many,CASSLDNSYEQYF,TGTGCCAGCAGTTTGGACAACTCCTACGAGCAGTACTTC
TRBD2,TRBV2,TRBJ2-3,few,CASGTSGADTQYF,TGTGCCAGCGGGACTAGCGGAGCAGATACGCAGTATTTT
NA,TRBV29-1,TRBJ1-4,NA,CSVYGSTNEKLFF,TGCAGCGTTTACGGGTCAACTAATGAAAAACTGTTTTTT
NA,TRBV28,TRBJ2-7,NA,CASSGTSPYEQYF,TGTGCCAGCAGTGGGACCTCCCCCTACGAGCAGTACTTC
NA,TRBV28,TRBJ2-3,many,CASSLPLATSTDTQYF,TGTGCCAGCAGTTTACCCCTAGCGACTAGCACAGATACGCAGTATTTT
TRBD1,TRBV12-3/TRBV12-4,TRBJ1-5,NA,CASSGTGGGQPQHF,TGTGCCAGCAGTGGGACAGGGGGAGGCCAGCCCCAGCATTTT
NA,TRBV7-2,TRBJ1-1,NA,CASSPRWSMTNTEAFF,TGTGCCAGCAGCCCTCGTTGGTCGATGACGAACACTGAAGCTTTCTTT
TRBD1,TRBV9,TRBJ1-6,few,CASSAGTEASPLHF,TGTGCCAGCAGCGCGGGGACAGAGGCATCACCCCTCCACTTT
TRBD1,TRBV12-3/TRBV12-4,TRBJ1-5,NA,CASSLGQGGPQHF,TGTGCCAGCAGTCTAGGACAGGGTGGGCCCCAGCATTTT
NA,TRBV21-1,TRBJ1-5,few,CASWTGAYSNQPQHF,TGTGCCAGCTGGACAGGGGCTTATAGCAATCAGCCCCAGCATTTT
NA,TRBV4-2,TRBJ1-3,few,CASSQGGGTKDTIYF,TGTGCCAGCAGCCAAGGGGGAGGTACAAAGGACACCATATATTTT
NA,TRBV28,TRBJ1-1,NA,CASSYYSAEAFF,TGTGCCAGCAGTTATTACAGCGCTGAAGCTTTCTTT
NA,TRBV7-9,TRBJ2-7,NA,CASSLPGGPEQYF,TGTGCCAGCAGTCTTCCCGGTGGGCCCGAGCAGTACTTC
TRBD1,TRBV5-1,TRBJ2-3,many,CASSPGQGTDTQYF,TGCGCCAGCAGCCCCGGACAGGGCACAGATACGCAGTATTTT
NA,TRBV14,TRBJ2-1,few,CASSQDHARAGEQFF,TGTGCCAGCAGCCAAGATCACGCTCGGGCGGGTGAGCAGTTCTTC
NA,TRBV9,TRBJ1-1,many,CASSVLETNTEAFF,TGTGCCAGCAGCGTATTAGAGACGAACACTGAAGCTTTCTTT
NA,TRBV11-2,TRBJ2-7,NA,CASSLGYGPYEQYF,TGTGCCAGCAGCTTGGGTTATGGCCCCTACGAGCAGTACTTC
NA,TRBV13,TRBJ1-1,many,CASSLEPKYEAFF,TGTGCCAGCAGCTTAGAGCCCAAATATGAAGCTTTCTTT
TRBD2,TRBV5-1,TRBJ2-3,few,CASSLELAGGSDTQYF,TGCGCCAGCAGCTTGGAACTAGCGGGAGGGTCGGATACGCAGTATTTT
TRBD2,TRBV11-2,TRBJ2-7,NA,CASSLSPGEGREQYF,TGTGCCAGCAGCTTATCTCCCGGGGAGGGTAGGGAGCAGTACTTC
NA,TRBV6-6,TRBJ1-1,NA,CASSYPEAFF,TGTGCCAGCAGTTACCCGGAAGCTTTCTTT
NA,TRBV4-2,TRBJ2-7,NA,CASGQEVPGATYEQYF,TGTGCCAGCGGCCAAGAGGTCCCAGGCGCGACCTACGAGCAGTACTTC
TRBD2,TRBV6-5,TRBJ2-1,few,CASSLRKRSGRYNEQFF,TGTGCCAGCAGTTTGAGGAAACGTAGCGGGAGGTACAATGAGCAGTTCTTC
TRBD1,TRBV7-8,TRBJ1-2,NA,CASKFTGTDNYGYTF,TGTGCCAGCAAGTTTACCGGGACAGATAACTATGGCTACACCTTC
NA,TRBV7-8,TRBJ2-7,few,CASSFGGSEQYF,TGTGCCAGCAGCTTCGGGGGTTCCGAGCAGTACTTC
NA,TRBV7-8,TRBJ2-5,NA,CASSHNRDEETQYF,TGTGCCAGCAGCCACAACCGGGACGAAGAGACCCAGTACTTC
NA,TRBV6-7,TRBJ1-3,NA,CASRPRQVTRISGNTIFF,TGTGCCAGCAGACCCCGACAGGTAACCCGAATCTCTGGAAACACCATATTTTTT